These T cell receptor beta chains were read from a single sample in a study of T cell responses to AZD1222 COVID-19 vaccine. The repertoire was sequenced with immunoSEQ multiplex PCR; TCRdb's copy has only in-frame clones and lacks some. The sample lists 150,000 to 180,000 clones, 88% occurring once. This specimen consisted of peripheral blood, obtained on day 0 of AZD1222 vaccination. The receptors originated from an adult in good health. CDR3s include the opening cysteine and the closing phenylalanine or tryptophan. The D gene is left open where the match is weak. The size of a clone is reported for some rows only, either as once, few or many, or as a class for expanded clones.

CDR3aa,CDR3nt,abundance,j_gene,v_gene,d_gene
CASSLSGGFNEQFF,TGTGCCAGTAGTCTCTCGGGGGGTTTTAATGAGCAGTTCTTC,.,TRBJ2-1,TRBV19,TRBD2
CASGRSGQGEPQHF,TGTGCCAGCGGAAGATCGGGACAGGGAGAACCCCAGCATTTT,once,TRBJ1-5,TRBV18,TRBD1
CATSRDPGGFSYNEQFF,TGTGCCACCAGCAGGGACCCAGGGGGGTTCTCCTACAATGAGCAGTTCTTC,.,TRBJ2-1,TRBV15,.
CASQKGMGGEKLFF,TGTGCCAGCCAGAAGGGGATGGGAGGTGAAAAACTGTTTTTT,.,TRBJ1-4,TRBV27,.
CASSLGPNTEAFF,TGTGCCAGCAGTTTAGGGCCGAACACTGAAGCTTTCTTT,.,TRBJ1-1,TRBV27,.
CASSLVEGYEQYF,TGTGCCAGCAGTCTGGTAGAGGGGTACGAGCAGTACTTC,.,TRBJ2-7,TRBV3-1/TRBV3-2,.
CAISVDRAGEQYF,TGTGCCATCAGTGTAGACAGGGCGGGCGAGCAGTACTTC,.,TRBJ2-7,TRBV10-3,TRBD1
CASSVHRGGTEAFF,TGTGCCAGCAGCGTCCACAGGGGAGGAACTGAAGCTTTCTTT,.,TRBJ1-1,TRBV7-2,TRBD1
CASSYFTGGSYEQYF,TGCGCCAGCAGCTACTTTACAGGAGGCTCCTACGAGCAGTACTTC,.,TRBJ2-7,TRBV5-1,.
CASSQGRARGPGELFF,TGTGCCAGCAGCCAAGGCCGGGCTCGGGGTCCCGGGGAGCTGTTTTTT,.,TRBJ2-2,TRBV4-2,.
CASKPSQVSNSPLHF,TGTGCCAGTAAGCCCTCACAGGTATCGAATTCACCCCTCCACTTT,.,TRBJ1-6,TRBV19,.
CASSLVDEQFF,TGCGCCAGCAGCTTAGTGGACGAGCAGTTCTTC,.,TRBJ2-1,TRBV5-1,.
CASSLYGGEAFF,TGTGCCAGCAGCTTATACGGGGGAGAAGCTTTCTTT,.,TRBJ1-1,TRBV7-3,.
CASSQVPGQGSSPLHF,TGTGCCAGCAGCCAAGTCCCGGGACAGGGGTCTTCACCCCTCCACTTT,.,TRBJ1-6,TRBV3-1/TRBV3-2,TRBD1
CASSFEGAFREQYF,TGTGCCAGCAGTTTCGAGGGGGCTTTTAGGGAGCAGTACTTC,.,TRBJ2-7,TRBV28,TRBD1
CAIGGAGDTQYF,TGTGCCATCGGGGGGGCAGGCGATACGCAGTATTTT,.,TRBJ2-3,TRBV10-3,.
CASRVRTLNTEAFF,TGTGCCAGCCGTGTCAGGACGTTAAACACTGAAGCTTTCTTT,.,TRBJ1-1,TRBV2,.
CSVDVGGWDNEQFF,TGCAGCGTTGATGTAGGGGGTTGGGACAATGAGCAGTTCTTC,.,TRBJ2-1,TRBV29-1,.
CASSLPGELFF,TGTGCCAGCAGCTTGCCTGGCGAACTGTTTTTT,.,TRBJ1-4,TRBV7-9,.
CASSLGGSNTEAFF,TGTGCCAGCAGCCTAGGGGGCTCTAACACTGAAGCTTTCTTT,.,TRBJ1-1,TRBV6-5,TRBD1
CASSLGGVSLFF,TGTGCCAGCAGTTTAGGCGGCGTATCGCTGTTTTTT,.,TRBJ1-4,TRBV12-3/TRBV12-4,.
CASSLAASYNEQFF,TGCGCCAGCAGCTTGGCCGCTAGCTACAATGAGCAGTTCTTC,.,TRBJ2-1,TRBV5-1,.
CASSLAIGGGATGELFF,TGTGCCAGCAGCTTAGCGATCGGCGGGGGGGCCACCGGGGAGCTGTTTTTT,.,TRBJ2-2,TRBV7-2,TRBD2
CASRGQGNSPLHF,TGTGCCAGCAGGGGACAGGGGAATTCACCCCTCCACTTT,.,TRBJ1-6,TRBV6-5,TRBD1
CAISPAAGQTYEQYF,TGTGCCATCAGTCCCGCGGCGGGACAGACCTACGAGCAGTACTTC,.,TRBJ2-7,TRBV10-3,.
CASSIVGTGAGYTF,TGTGCCAGTAGTATAGTTGGGACAGGGGCCGGCTACACCTTC,.,TRBJ1-2,TRBV19,TRBD1
CASSLEYETQYF,TGTGCCAGCAGCTTAGAATACGAGACCCAGTACTTC,.,TRBJ2-5,TRBV11-2,.
CASSPGTGGTEAFF,TGTGCCAGCTCACCCGGTACGGGGGGGACTGAAGCTTTCTTT,once,TRBJ1-1,TRBV18,.
CASSLGTVNTEAFF,TGTGCCAGCAGCCTCGGGACAGTGAACACTGAAGCTTTCTTT,once,TRBJ1-1,TRBV6-5,TRBD1
CASSHSGGAYEQYF,TGTGCCAGCAGCCATAGCGGGGGGGCCTACGAGCAGTACTTC,.,TRBJ2-7,TRBV11-2,TRBD2
CASSVGFIYSGNTIYF,TGTGCCAGCAGCGTTGGGTTCATCTACTCTGGAAACACCATATATTTT,once,TRBJ1-3,TRBV9,.
CASSPLTDTIETQYF,TGTGCCAGCTCACCGTTGACAGACACAATTGAGACCCAGTACTTC,.,TRBJ2-5,TRBV18,.
CASRSGRFYEQYF,TGTGCCAGTAGGTCCGGCCGCTTCTACGAGCAGTACTTC,.,TRBJ2-7,TRBV19,.
CATDPGSGKGNTIYF,TGTGCCACCGACCCAGGGTCAGGTAAGGGAAACACCATATATTTT,.,TRBJ1-3,TRBV10-3,.
CASSAPGQGDYGYTF,TGTGCCAGTAGTGCACCGGGACAGGGGGACTATGGCTACACCTTC,.,TRBJ1-2,TRBV19,TRBD1
CASSLERQGSYEQYF,TGTGCCAGCAGTTTAGAGCGACAGGGATCCTACGAGCAGTACTTC,.,TRBJ2-7,TRBV27,TRBD1
CASDNLVRGGYNEQFF,TGTGCCAGCGACAATTTGGTGCGGGGGGGCTACAATGAGCAGTTCTTC,.,TRBJ2-1,TRBV28,TRBD2
CASSALTGVGEAFF,TGTGCCAGCAGCGCCTTAACAGGGGTAGGTGAAGCTTTCTTT,.,TRBJ1-1,TRBV9,TRBD1
CASSYLTGGYEQYF,TGCGCCAGCAGCTATTTGACAGGGGGATACGAGCAGTACTTC,.,TRBJ2-7,TRBV5-1,TRBD1
CASSDGGDRGQPQHF,TGCGCCAGCAGTGATGGGGGGGACAGGGGTCAGCCCCAGCATTTT,once,TRBJ1-5,TRBV10-2,TRBD1
CSVGELGNQPQHF,TGCAGCGTTGGAGAGCTGGGCAATCAGCCCCAGCATTTT,.,TRBJ1-5,TRBV29-1,.
CAISEPGQGASYEQYF,TGTGCCATCAGTGAGCCGGGACAGGGGGCGTCCTACGAGCAGTACTTC,few,TRBJ2-7,TRBV10-3,TRBD1
CASSADRNTEAFF,TGTGCCAGCTCAGCGGACAGGAACACTGAAGCTTTCTTT,.,TRBJ1-1,TRBV18,.
CASSYRGQGTYEQYF,TGTGCCAGCAGTTACCGAGGACAGGGGACGTACGAGCAGTACTTC,.,TRBJ2-7,TRBV6-5,TRBD1
CASSYRTAGPGFF,TGTGCCAGCAGTTACAGAACGGCAGGCCCAGGATTCTTT,.,TRBJ1-1,TRBV6-5,.